The clone carrying this TCR beta chain appeared once. What it binds is unknown. This specimen comes from a study of T cell repertoires in cytomegalovirus infection. Across the whole study: Well-studied HLA-B-restricted CMV epitopes were used in the study alongside recently identified HLA-C-restricted ones. CMV infection and matching HLA type were both indicated by public TCR beta signatures. Points from the study as a whole: Summed frequency of public TCR beta families distinguished CMV carriers with the relevant HLA. HLA-C-restricted CMV clonotypes gave the most frequent clonotype in two of eight donors.

TCRdb analysed the reads with MiXCR anew, one entry per CDR3 protein. Of around 540,000 distinct CDR3 sequences in the sample, roughly a third were seen once. CDR1 and CDR2 from the germline V gene are LGHDT and YNNKEL (reference sequence). The CDR3 has 15 amino acids. With 1 base clipped from V and 9 bases from J, the junction kept 9 bases outside the gene matches. The V and J genes are TRBV3-1 and TRBJ2-1; 7 bases match TRBD2. The sample here was cultured PBMCs, taken from culture after CMV antigen stimulation. The TCR comes from a human donor in good health (CMV status not recorded). Some clones in this sample may be carry-over from other donors' samples. The CDR3 region has the DNA TGTGCCAGCAGCCAAGGCGCGGGAGTCGCCGCTGAGCAGTTCTTC. Translating gives CASSQGAGVAAEQFF.